The subject of this entry is one T cell receptor beta chain. This sample was taken from a study of Graves' ophthalmopathy and Graves' hyperthyroidism. Trimming removed 4 bases from V and 3 bases from J; junction bases left unmatched: 5. The CDR3 runs to 15 residues. Germline CDR1 is MGHDK and CDR2 is SYGVNS. RNA transcripts served as template for amplifying TCR beta CDR3 sequences. Investigators did first-round RT-PCR with HTBI primers, then second-round multiplex PCR. TCRdb called the multiplex PCR reads again in MiXCR, with one record for every CDR3 protein. In the table there are about 740,000 distinct CDR3 sequences, 40% of which are singletons.

This chain uses TRBV25-1 with TRBJ1-2, with 10 bases fitting TRBD1. Sequencing input: peripheral blood. The TCR sequence derives from an adult man with Graves' ophthalmopathy. The chain's CDR3 is CASSAQTGGDYGYTF. The CDR3 region has the DNA TGTGCCAGCAGTGCCCAGACAGGGGGCGACTATGGCTACACCTTC.